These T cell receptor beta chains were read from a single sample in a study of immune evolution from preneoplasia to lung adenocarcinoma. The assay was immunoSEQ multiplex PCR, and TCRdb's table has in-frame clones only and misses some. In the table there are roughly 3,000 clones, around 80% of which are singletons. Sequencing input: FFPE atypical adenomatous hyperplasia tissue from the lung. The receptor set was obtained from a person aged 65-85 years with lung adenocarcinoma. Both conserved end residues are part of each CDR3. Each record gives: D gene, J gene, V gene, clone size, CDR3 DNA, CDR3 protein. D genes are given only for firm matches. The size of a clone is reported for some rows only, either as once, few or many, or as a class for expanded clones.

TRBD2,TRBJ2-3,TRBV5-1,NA,TGCGCCAGCAGCGTCGGGACTAGTAAGGATACGCAGTATTTT,CASSVGTSKDTQYF
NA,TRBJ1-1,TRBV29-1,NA,TGCAGCGTTGAAGACAACAGGGTCGGCACTGAAGCTTTCTTT,CSVEDNRVGTEAFF
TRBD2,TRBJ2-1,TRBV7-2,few,TGTGCCAGCAGCCCCGTCCTAGCGGACATACATGAGCAGTTCTTC,CASSPVLADIHEQFF
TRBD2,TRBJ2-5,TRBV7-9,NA,TGTGCCAGCAACACGGGACTAGCAGAGACCCAGTACTTC,CASNTGLAETQYF
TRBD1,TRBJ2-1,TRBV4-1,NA,TGCGCCAGCAGCCATCCGGGACAGGACCCTTACAATGAGCAGTTCTTC,CASSHPGQDPYNEQFF
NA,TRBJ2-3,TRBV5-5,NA,TGTGCCAGCAGCTTGGGGCAGGGATACGGCACAGATACGCAGTATTTT,CASSLGQGYGTDTQYF
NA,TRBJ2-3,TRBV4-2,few,TGTGCCAGCAGCCAAAGTACCACAGATACGCAGTATTTT,CASSQSTTDTQYF
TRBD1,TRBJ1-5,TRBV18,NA,TGTGCCAGCTCTTCAGTGACAGGGGGTAATCAGCCCCAGCATTTT,CASSSVTGGNQPQHF
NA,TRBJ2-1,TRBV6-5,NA,TGTGCCACCCAATCCGTACAGGGAGTGGGTGAGCAGTTCTTC,CATQSVQGVGEQFF
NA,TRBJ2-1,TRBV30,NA,TGTGCCTGGAGTCACGGCAATGAGCAGTTCTTC,CAWSHGNEQFF
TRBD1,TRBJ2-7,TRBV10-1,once,TGCGCCAGCAGTGACCCAAGAGACAGGGTCTACGAGCAGTACTTC,CASSDPRDRVYEQYF
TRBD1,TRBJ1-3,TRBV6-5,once,TGTGCCAGCAGTGCCGGGACAGGGGACGGAAACACCATATATTTT,CASSAGTGDGNTIYF
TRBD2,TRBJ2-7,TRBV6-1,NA,TGTGCCAGCAAGTGGCTAGCGGGAGACTACGAGCAGTACTTC,CASKWLAGDYEQYF
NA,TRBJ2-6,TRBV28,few,TGTGCCAGCAGTGGCCTAGGTGGGGCCAACGTCCTGACTTTC,CASSGLGGANVLTF
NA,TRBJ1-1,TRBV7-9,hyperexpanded,TGTGCCAGCAGTAGGACCCTTGAAGCTTTCTTT,CASSRTLEAFF
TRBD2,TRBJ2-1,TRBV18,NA,TGTGCCAGCTCACCGCTAGCGGCGGCACCGGATGAGCAGTTCTTC,CASSPLAAAPDEQFF
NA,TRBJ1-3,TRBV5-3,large,TGTGCCAGAAGCGTCCCTGGAGGCACCATATATTTT,CARSVPGGTIYF
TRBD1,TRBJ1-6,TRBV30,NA,TGTGCCTGGAGGGGGGACAGAAATTCACCCCTCCACTTT,CAWRGDRNSPLHF
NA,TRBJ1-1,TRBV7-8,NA,TGTGCCAGCAGCCTAGTTATTGGGAACACTGAAGCTTTCTTT,CASSLVIGNTEAFF
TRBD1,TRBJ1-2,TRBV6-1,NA,TGTGCCAGCGGATCGAGGGGGCGCGATTATGGCTACACCTTC,CASGSRGRDYGYTF
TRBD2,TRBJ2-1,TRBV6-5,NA,TGTGCCAGCCGCTCTTCGACTAGCTTGGCTGAGCAGTTCTTC,CASRSSTSLAEQFF
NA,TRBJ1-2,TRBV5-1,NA,TGCGCCAGCAGTTCACACGGGGCGTCTGGCTACACCTTC,CASSSHGASGYTF
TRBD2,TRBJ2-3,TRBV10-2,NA,TGCGCCAGCACTTTAGCGGGAGGGGCAGATACGCAGTATTTT,CASTLAGGADTQYF
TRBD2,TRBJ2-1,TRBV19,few,TGTGCCAGTAGTCCATCGGGGCTAGCGGGAGTAGGCGATGAGCAGTTCTTC,CASSPSGLAGVGDEQFF
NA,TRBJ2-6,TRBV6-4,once,TGTGCCAGCAGTCCGGGGGACTCTGGGGCCAACGTCCTGACTTTC,CASSPGDSGANVLTF
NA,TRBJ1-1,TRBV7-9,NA,TGTGCCAGCAGCTTCTATGGGTCTGAAGCTTTCTTT,CASSFYGSEAFF
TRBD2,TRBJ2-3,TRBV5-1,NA,TGCGCCACCACGATAGCGGGAGGGGAGGTAGATACGCAGTATTTT,CATTIAGGEVDTQYF
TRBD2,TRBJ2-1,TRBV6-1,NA,TGTGCCAGCAGTGAAGCGGCTAGCGGGAGTACCGAGCAGTTCTTC,CASSEAASGSTEQFF
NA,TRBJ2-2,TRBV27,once,TGTGCCAGCAGGCGCCCGGGTCCTAACACCGGGGAGCTGTTTTTT,CASRRPGPNTGELFF
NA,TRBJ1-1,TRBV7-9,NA,TGTGCCAGCAGCCGGACCCTTGAAGCTTTCTTT,CASSRTLEAFF
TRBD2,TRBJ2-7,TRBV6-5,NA,TGTGCCAGCAGTTACTCGGAGCGGGACCATACCTACGAGCAGTACTTC,CASSYSERDHTYEQYF
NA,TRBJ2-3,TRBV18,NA,TGTGCCAGCTCACCACGTCCCGGGACCGGCAGTTCGACGCAGTATTTT,CASSPRPGTGSSTQYF
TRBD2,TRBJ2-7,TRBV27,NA,TGTGCCAGCAGCCCAATAGCGGGGAACTCCTACGAGCAGTACTTC,CASSPIAGNSYEQYF
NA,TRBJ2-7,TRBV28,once,TGTGCCAGCAGGCAGGGCGGGACCCCTCGATGGGCCGAGCAGTACTTC,CASRQGGTPRWAEQYF
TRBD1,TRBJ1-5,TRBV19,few,TGTGCCAGTAGTATGGAGGGACAGGGTGCTCAGCCCCAGCATTTT,CASSMEGQGAQPQHF
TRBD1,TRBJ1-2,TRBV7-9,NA,TGTGCCAGCAGCACAGGACAGGCTGGCTACACCTTC,CASSTGQAGYTF
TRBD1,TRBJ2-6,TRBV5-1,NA,TGCGCCAGCAGCTTAACTTATACAGGGGGCCTTGTGAGCTCTGGGGCCAACGTCCTGACTTTC,CASSLTYTGGLVSSGANVLTF
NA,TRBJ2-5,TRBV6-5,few,TGTGCCAGCAGTTACAAAGCTGGCGGGGAGACCCAGTACTTC,CASSYKAGGETQYF
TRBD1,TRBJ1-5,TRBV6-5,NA,TGTGCCAGCAGTTATACAACAGGGGTTGATCAGCCCCAGCATTTT,CASSYTTGVDQPQHF
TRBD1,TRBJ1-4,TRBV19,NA,TGTGCCAGTAGTCCACAGGGGTCGAGCCATGAAAAACTGTTTTTT,CASSPQGSSHEKLFF
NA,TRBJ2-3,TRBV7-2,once,TGTGCCAGCAGCTTAGGAGAAGGTGGCGGGAGCACAGATACGCAGTATTTT,CASSLGEGGGSTDTQYF
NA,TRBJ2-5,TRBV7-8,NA,TGTGCCACCAGGCCAAAGCCCGCGGGGAAGACCCAGTACTTC,CATRPKPAGKTQYF
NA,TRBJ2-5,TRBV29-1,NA,TGCAGCGCTAGGACGCAAGAGACCCAGTACTTC,CSARTQETQYF
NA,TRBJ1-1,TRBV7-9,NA,TGTGCCAGCAGCCTATTAATGTGGGTTCCCATGAACACTGAAGCTTTCTTT,CASSLLMWVPMNTEAFF
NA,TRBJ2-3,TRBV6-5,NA,TGTGCCAGCAGTTATAAGACAGATACGCAGTATTTT,CASSYKTDTQYF